This T cell receptor (beta chain) was identified during a study of T cell responses to AZD1222 COVID-19 vaccine. TCRdb's copy holds only in-frame clones and misses some; the assay was immunoSEQ multiplex PCR. The sample lists roughly 190,000 clones, roughly 92% occurring once. V lost 4 bases to trimming and J lost 4 bases; unmatched junction nucleotides: 4. The CDR3 sequence is 14 residues long. In germline, CDR1 is SGHTA, CDR2 FQGNSA. The material was peripheral blood, obtained on day 0 of AZD1222 vaccination. V gene TRBV7-2 combines with J gene TRBJ1-5; 7 bases map to TRBD1. This TCR was recovered from an adult in good health. CDR3 protein: CASSSRGLNQPQHF. The CDR3 DNA is TGTGCCAGCAGCTCCAGGGGGTTAAATCAGCCCCAGCATTTT.